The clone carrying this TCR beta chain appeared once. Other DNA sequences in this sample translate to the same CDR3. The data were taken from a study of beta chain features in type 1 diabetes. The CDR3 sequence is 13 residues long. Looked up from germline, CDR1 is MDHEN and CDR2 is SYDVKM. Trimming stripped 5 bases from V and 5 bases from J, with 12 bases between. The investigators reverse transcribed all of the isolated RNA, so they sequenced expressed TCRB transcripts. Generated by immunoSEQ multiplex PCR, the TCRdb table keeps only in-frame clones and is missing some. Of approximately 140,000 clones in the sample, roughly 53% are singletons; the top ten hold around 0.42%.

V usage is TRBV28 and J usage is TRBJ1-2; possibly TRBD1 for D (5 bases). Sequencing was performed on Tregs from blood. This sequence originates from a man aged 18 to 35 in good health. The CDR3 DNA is TGTGCCAGCAGTCAGGGAGGGGCTTATGGCTACACCTTC. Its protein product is CASSQGGAYGYTF.